The 15 T cell receptor beta chains given below trace back to one sample, sequenced in a study of beta chain features in type 1 diabetes. As every portion of the isolated RNA was reverse transcribed, the sequencing read expressed TCRB transcripts. The assay was immunoSEQ multiplex PCR, and TCRdb's table has in-frame clones only and misses some. The sample holds 970,000 or so clones, roughly a sixth seen once. Sequencing used naive CD4+ T cells from blood. These receptors were obtained from a woman aged 18-35 years in good health.

The chain combines TRBV10-1 with TRBJ2-1; D gene uncertain. V gave up 5 bases and J gave up 5 bases, with 10 bases separating them. The CDR3 has 13 amino acids. From germline, CDR1 is WNHNN and CDR2 SYGVQD (reference sequence). CDR3 sequence (DNA): TGCGCCAGCAGTCTCAGGCCCGACAATGAGCAGTTCTTC. Translated, it gives CASSLRPDNEQFF.

V usage is TRBV5-1 and J usage is TRBJ1-4; D might be TRBD1 (5 bases). Germline assignment: CDR1 SGHRS and CDR2 YFSETQ. V was pared by 2 bases and J by 4 bases, with 9 bases between. CDR3 length: 14 residues. The CDR3 nucleotides are TGCGCCAGCAGCTTCCGGGGGAATAATGAAAAACTGTTTTTT. Its translation: CASSFRGNNEKLFF. Based on the CDR3 plus reference TRBV5-1 and TRBJ1-4, the full variable domain is KAGVTQTPRYLIKTRGQQVTLSCSPISGHRSVSWYQQTPGQGLQFLFEYFSETQRNKGNFPGRFSGRQFSNSRSEMNVSTLELGDSALYLCASSFRGNNEKLFFGSGTQLSVL.

This chain uses TRBV20-1 with TRBJ2-1; TRBD2 might be the D (5 bases). Germline lookup yields CDR1 DFQATT and CDR2 SNEGSKA (reference sequence). This CDR3 comprises 10 residues. V lost 5 bases and J lost 14, with 13 bases in between. The chain's CDR3 is CSAEGSLEFF. The DNA for the CDR3 is TGCAGTGCTGAGGGATCCTTGGAGTTCTTC.

In its sample, this clone was seen a few times. The chain is built from TRBV7-2 and TRBJ2-5; 9 positions agree with TRBD2. V shed 4 bases and J 4 bases; nucleotides not matched to a gene: 4. Germline lookup yields CDR1 SGHTA and CDR2 FQGNSA. CDR3 size: 14 residues. CDR3: CASSSTTSGETQYF. CDR3 coding DNA: TGTGCCAGCAGCTCAACGACTAGCGGAGAGACCCAGTACTTC. Full variable domain (missing parts from reference TRBV7-2 and TRBJ2-5): GAGVSQSPSNKVTEKGKDVELRCDPISGHTALYWYRQSLGQGLEFLIYFQGNSAPDKSGLPSDRFSAERTGGSVSTLTIQRTQQEDSAVYLCASSSTTSGETQYFGPGTRLLVL.

This clone was picked up a small number of times. This sample also contains other DNA sequences that code for the same CDR3. The CDR3: CASSPSEEETQYF. The CDR3, as DNA: TGTGCCAGCTCACCATCCGAAGAAGAGACCCAGTACTTC. The J gene is TRBJ2-5, the V gene TRBV18; D gene unclear. CDR3 size: 13 residues. Germline CDR1 is KGHSH and CDR2 is LQKENI. With 2 bases removed from V and 3 bases from J, the gap between germline ends came to 7 bases.

A few counts support this clone. V usage is TRBV7-9 and J usage is TRBJ2-1; D is tentatively TRBD1 or TRBD2 (5 bases each). Germline V gene lookup returns CDR1 SEHNR and CDR2 FQNEAQ (reference sequence). The CDR3 is 15 amino acids. The V end was cut by 8 bases, the J end by 0 bases, with 14 bases between. The CDR3: CASGTAGSSYNEQFF. In DNA form, the CDR3 reads TGTGCCAGCGGGACCGCCGGTAGCTCCTACAATGAGCAGTTCTTC. The full variable domain, completed using reference TRBV7-9 and TRBJ2-1, is DTGVSQNPRHKITKRGQNVTFRCDPISEHNRLYWYRQTLGQGPEFLTYFQNEAQLEKSRLLSDRFSAERPKGSFSTLEIQRTEQGDSAMYLCASGTAGSSYNEQFFGPGTRLTVL.

This rearrangement joins TRBV7-3 to TRBJ1-2; 8 bases line up with TRBD1. J gave up 4 bases and V 5 bases, and 6 bases lay outside the gene matches. CDR1 is SGHTA and CDR2 is FQGTGA in the germline V gene. The CDR3 contains 14 residues. The CDR3 is CASSPDRGSYGYTF. The CDR3 DNA sequence: TGTGCCAGCAGCCCCGACAGGGGCTCCTATGGCTACACCTTC.

The V and J genes are TRBV21-1 and TRBJ2-5; TRBD1 is taken as the D call from the table, unchecked against the DNA. TRBV21-1 is annotated as a pseudogene. The CDR3 runs to 16 residues. DNA for the CDR3: TGTGCCAGCAGCACCGGTGGGGACAGGGGTGCGGGGGAGCAGTACTTC. Encoded protein: CASSTGGDRGAGEQYF.

The V gene is TRBV7-2, the J gene TRBJ2-7; 7 nucleotides match TRBD1. CDR1 and CDR2 (germline): SGHTA, FQGNSA. V gave up 5 bases and J gave up 1 base; unmatched junction bases: 8. This CDR3 spans 15 amino acids. This CDR3 reads CASSLTGTVSYEQYF. The CDR3 DNA is TGTGCCAGCAGCCTCACCGGGACAGTATCCTACGAGCAGTACTTC.

The chain couples TRBV2 to TRBJ1-5, with TRBD1 identical over 11 bases. V was clipped by 3 bases and J by 10 bases; unmatched bases: 5. The CDR3 contains 14 residues. CDR1 is SNHLY and CDR2 is FYNNEI in the germline V gene. The CDR3 coding sequence is TGTGCCAGCAGTGACGGACAGGGGGCTCAACCCCAGCATTTT. Translated: CASSDGQGAQPQHF. The full variable domain, completed using reference TRBV2 and TRBJ1-5, is EPEVTQTPSHQVTQMGQEVILRCVPISNHLYFYWYRQILGQKVEFLVSFYNNEISEKSEIFDDQFSVERPDGSNFTLKIRSTKLEDSAMYFCASSDGQGAQPQHFGDGTRLSIL.

This clone came up a few times. The CDR3 DNA reads as TGCGCCAGCCCCACGGGGCCCTACAATGAGCAGTTCTTC. Translation gives CASPTGPYNEQFF. The V call is TRBV10-1, the J call TRBJ2-1, with D tentatively TRBD1 or TRBD2 (5 bases each). Germline V gene lookup returns CDR1 WNHNN and CDR2 SYGVQD (reference sequence). The CDR3 has 13 amino acids. Trimming took off 8 bases at V and 2 bases at J, with 10 bases between the two ends.

This clone was seen more than once but under ten times. CDR3 sequence reads: CASSPAPYEQYF. The CDR3 DNA reads as TGTGCCAGCTCACCCGCCCCCTACGAGCAGTACTTC. The chain combines TRBV18 with TRBJ2-7; D not certain. V was cut by 3 bases and J by 2 bases, with 5 bases left in between. Germline CDR1 KGHSH, CDR2 LQKENI. This CDR3 is 12 amino acids long.

This rearrangement joins TRBV28 to TRBJ2-3; D is unresolved. CDR3 length equals 12 residues. V gave up 6 bases and J gave up 0 bases, with 4 bases separating them. Germline lookup yields CDR1 MDHEN and CDR2 SYDVKM. CDR3: CASRGSTDTQYF. CDR3 DNA: TGTGCCAGCAGGGGTAGCACAGATACGCAGTATTTT.

The chain is built from TRBV19 and TRBJ2-7, with D tentatively TRBD1 (5 bases). Germline V lookup: CDR1 LNHDA, CDR2 SQIVND (reference sequence). Deletions cut 6 bases from V and 3 bases from J, with 12 bases between. The CDR3 length is 13 residues. The CDR3 nucleotides are TGTGCCAGTAGGCAGGGATTGGGCTACGAGCAGTACTTC. This translates into CASRQGLGYEQYF. The complete variable domain, with remaining parts taken from reference TRBV19 and TRBJ2-7, reads DGGITQSPKYLFRKEGQNVTLSCEQNLNHDAMYWYRQDPGQGLRLIYYSQIVNDFQKGDIAEGYSVSREKKESFPLTVTSAQKNPTAFYLCASRQGLGYEQYFGPGTRLTVT.

The V call is TRBV7-2, the J call TRBJ2-7; 8 bases line up with TRBD2. The germline V gene has CDR1 SGHTA and CDR2 FQGNSA. This CDR3 spans 14 amino acids. V shed 1 base and J 5 bases; nucleotides not matched to a gene: 4. The DNA of the CDR3 is TGTGCCAGCAGCTTAGGCGGGAGGTTAAACGAGCAGTACTTC. This sequence encodes CASSLGGRLNEQYF.